Included here is one T cell receptor beta chain sequence, with context. Other DNA sequences in the sample encode the same CDR3. Clones were read by immunoSEQ multiplex PCR, and TCRdb kept only the in-frame ones, dropping some. The sample includes some 400,000 clones, 80% to 90% seen only once; the top ten take about 10%. One Seattle source followed patients from active infection through their disease course. This sample was included in a study of blood T cell repertoires in COVID-19. Study context: From the United States, Italy and Spain came samples of acute and convalescent COVID-19. Sources were T cells, B-cell-depleted T cells, or PBMCs; the material itself was cDNA or gDNA.

This CDR3 is built from 13 residues. Germline values: CDR1 SGHVS, CDR2 FQNEAQ. V was shortened by 0 bases and J by 3 bases, with 6 bases between the two germline ends. The rearrangement uses TRBV7-8 and TRBJ2-7; D is uncertain. The TCR comes from a woman in her thirties with COVID-19, enrolled during active disease. The sequenced sample consisted of peripheral blood. CDR3 residues: CASSLAGGYEQYF. In nucleotides, the CDR3 is TGTGCCAGCAGCTTAGCTGGCGGCTACGAGCAGTACTTC.